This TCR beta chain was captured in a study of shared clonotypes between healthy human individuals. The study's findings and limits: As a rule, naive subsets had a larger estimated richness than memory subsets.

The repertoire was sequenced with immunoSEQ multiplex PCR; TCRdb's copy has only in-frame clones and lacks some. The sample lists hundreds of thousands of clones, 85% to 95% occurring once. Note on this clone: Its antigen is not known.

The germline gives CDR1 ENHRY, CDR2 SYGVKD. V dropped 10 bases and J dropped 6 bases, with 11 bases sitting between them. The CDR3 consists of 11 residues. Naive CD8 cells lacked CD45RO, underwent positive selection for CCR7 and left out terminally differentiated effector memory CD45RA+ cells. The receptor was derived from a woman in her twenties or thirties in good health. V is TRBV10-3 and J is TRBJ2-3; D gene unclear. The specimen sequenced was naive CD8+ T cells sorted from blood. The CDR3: CASLESDTQYF. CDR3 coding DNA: TGTGCCAGTCTCGAGAGCGATACGCAGTATTTT.